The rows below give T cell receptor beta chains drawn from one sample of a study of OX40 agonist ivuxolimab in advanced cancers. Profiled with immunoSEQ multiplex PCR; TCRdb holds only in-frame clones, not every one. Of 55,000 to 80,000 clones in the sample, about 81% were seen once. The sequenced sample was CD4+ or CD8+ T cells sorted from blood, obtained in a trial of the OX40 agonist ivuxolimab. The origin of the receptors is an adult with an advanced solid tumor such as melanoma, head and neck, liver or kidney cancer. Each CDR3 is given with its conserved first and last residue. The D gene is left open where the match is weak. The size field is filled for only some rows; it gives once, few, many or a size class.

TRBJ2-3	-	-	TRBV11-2	TGTGCCAGCAGCTTAGTTCCAGATACGCAGTATTTT	CASSLVPDTQYF
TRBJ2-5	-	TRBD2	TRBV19	TGTGCCAGTAGTTGGGGGGGCCAAGAGACCCAGTACTTC	CASSWGGQETQYF
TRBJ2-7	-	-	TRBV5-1	TGCGCCAGCAGCTCCCCGGGAACCTCCTACGAGCAGTACTTC	CASSSPGTSYEQYF
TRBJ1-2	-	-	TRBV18	TGTGCCAGCTCACCTACTACCGCGACGAATACTAACTATGGCTACACCTTC	CASSPTTATNTNYGYTF
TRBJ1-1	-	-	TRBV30	TGTGCCTGGAGTGTTGAGGGGGGCACTGAAGCTTTCTTT	CAWSVEGGTEAFF
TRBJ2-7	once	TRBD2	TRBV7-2	TGTGCCAGCAGCTTAGCGGGGCGGGGGGGCGCCGAGCAGTACTTC	CASSLAGRGGAEQYF
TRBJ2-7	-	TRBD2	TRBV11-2	TGTGCCAGCAGCGGACTAGCGGCTTACGAGCAGTACTTC	CASSGLAAYEQYF
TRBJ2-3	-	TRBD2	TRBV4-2	TGTGCCAGCAGCCCCCCGACTAGCGGGGGAAACAGGGGTACGCAGTATTTT	CASSPPTSGGNRGTQYF
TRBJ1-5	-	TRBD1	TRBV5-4	TGTGCCAGCAGCTTACAGGGGGAGCAGCCCCAGCATTTT	CASSLQGEQPQHF
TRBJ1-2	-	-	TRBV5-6	TGTGCCAGCAGCTTGACAGGGTATGGCTACACCTTC	CASSLTGYGYTF
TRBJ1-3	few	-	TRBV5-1	TGCGCCAGCAGGGGATCGGGAAACACCATATATTTT	CASRGSGNTIYF
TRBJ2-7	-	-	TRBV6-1	TGTGCCAGCAGTACCACCTCCTACGAGCAGTACTTC	CASSTTSYEQYF
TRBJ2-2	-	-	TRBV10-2	TGCGCCAGCCGGACACAGAACACCGGGGAGCTGTTTTTT	CASRTQNTGELFF
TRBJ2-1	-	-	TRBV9	TGTGCCAGCAGCGTAGAGGCAGCCTACAATGAGCAGTTCTTC	CASSVEAAYNEQFF
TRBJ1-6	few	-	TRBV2	TGTGCCAGCAGTGGGGCCCTCCTTAATTCACCCCTCCACTTT	CASSGALLNSPLHF
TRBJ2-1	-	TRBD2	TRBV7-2	TGTGCCAGCAGCTTAAGAACTAGCGGCTACAATGAGCAGTTCTTC	CASSLRTSGYNEQFF
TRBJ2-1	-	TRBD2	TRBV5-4	TGTGCCAGCAGCCAGGGCCCTTTCGCGGGGGACTACAATGAGCAGTTCTTC	CASSQGPFAGDYNEQFF
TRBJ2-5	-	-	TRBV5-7	TGTGCCAGCAGCTTAGGCAGCATCCAAGAGACCCAGTACTTC	CASSLGSIQETQYF
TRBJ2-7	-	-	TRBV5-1	TGCGCCAGCAGCTTGCAGAGCTCCTACGAGCAGTACTTC	CASSLQSSYEQYF
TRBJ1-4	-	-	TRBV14	TGTGCCAGCAGCCAACAGCTTACGAGCACTAATGAAAAACTGTTTTTT	CASSQQLTSTNEKLFF